This is a list of T cell receptor beta chains from one sample in a study of a mutant IDH1 vaccine in newly diagnosed glioma. Sequencing used immunoSEQ multiplex PCR; TCRdb keeps in-frame clones, though not all of them. Here the sample spans about 83,000 clones, about 91% being singletons. No antigen is known for these receptors. The specimen comprised PBMCs, sampled from a glioma patient whose treatment included an IDH1 peptide vaccine. Receptors were obtained from a woman aged 50 to 60 with glioma. The CDR3 runs from the conserved cysteine through the conserved F or W. A D gene is named only where the DNA matches it firmly.

d_call	j_call	v_call	cdr3_nt	cdr3_aa
NA	TRBJ2-5	TRBV15	TGTGCCACCAGCAGAGATAGGGGAACCCAGTACTTC	CATSRDRGTQYF
NA	TRBJ1-5	TRBV6-5	TGTGCCAGCCAGGGAGGGGCGGGTAGCAATCAGCCCCAGCATTTT	CASQGGAGSNQPQHF
NA	TRBJ2-7	TRBV21-1	TGTGCCAGCAGCAAAGAAGGGGTCTACGAGCAGTACTTC	CASSKEGVYEQYF
NA	TRBJ2-1	TRBV27	TGTGCCAGCAGTTTAATAGGAAACAATGAGCAGTTCTTC	CASSLIGNNEQFF
TRBD1	TRBJ2-7	TRBV30	TGTGCCTGGAGTGATACAGGGGGCTGGGCCTACGAGCAGTACTTC	CAWSDTGGWAYEQYF
TRBD1	TRBJ1-5	TRBV5-6	TGTGCCAGCAGCTTGAGGACAGGGTATAGCAATCAGCCCCAGCATTTT	CASSLRTGYSNQPQHF
NA	TRBJ1-1	TRBV5-1	TGCGCCAGCAGCTTGGGGGCTGGCACTGAAGCTTTCTTT	CASSLGAGTEAFF
NA	TRBJ2-3	TRBV2	TGTGCCAGCAGTGAAGCAGGGGCGGAAGATACGCAGTATTTT	CASSEAGAEDTQYF
TRBD1	TRBJ2-3	TRBV4-1	TGCGCCAGCAGCCCGGGACAGGGGAGGACAGATACGCAGTATTTT	CASSPGQGRTDTQYF
NA	TRBJ2-1	TRBV6-5	TGTGCCAGCAGTCGGACTTACTACAATGAGCAGTTCTTC	CASSRTYYNEQFF
NA	TRBJ2-7	TRBV16	TGTGCCAGCAGCCAATTTACAGGGCGGTACGAGCAGTACTTC	CASSQFTGRYEQYF
NA	TRBJ1-1	TRBV7-9	TGTGCCAGCAGCGCTCAACAGGGAACTGAAGCTTTCTTT	CASSAQQGTEAFF
TRBD1	TRBJ1-1	TRBV11-2	TGTGCCAGCAGCTTATACAGGGGGCGCGGCACTGAAGCTTTCTTT	CASSLYRGRGTEAFF
NA	TRBJ2-2	TRBV5-1	TGCGCCAGCAAAAAGGGGAGTTCGAACACCGGGGAGCTGTTTTTT	CASKKGSSNTGELFF
NA	TRBJ2-7	TRBV6-1	TGTGCCAGCCGACCTGGGCAGGGATCCTACGAGCAGTACTTC	CASRPGQGSYEQYF
TRBD1	TRBJ1-1	TRBV29-1	TGCAGCGTTGGGACAGGGGGCAGTGACACTGAAGCTTTCTTT	CSVGTGGSDTEAFF
TRBD2	TRBJ2-7	TRBV27	TGTGCCAGCAGTCCCGGACTAGCCGCAGGCGAGCAGTACTTC	CASSPGLAAGEQYF
NA	TRBJ2-1	TRBV5-1	TGCGCCAGCAGCTTGGATTTGAGGCAGTGGGACAATGAGCAGTTCTTC	CASSLDLRQWDNEQFF